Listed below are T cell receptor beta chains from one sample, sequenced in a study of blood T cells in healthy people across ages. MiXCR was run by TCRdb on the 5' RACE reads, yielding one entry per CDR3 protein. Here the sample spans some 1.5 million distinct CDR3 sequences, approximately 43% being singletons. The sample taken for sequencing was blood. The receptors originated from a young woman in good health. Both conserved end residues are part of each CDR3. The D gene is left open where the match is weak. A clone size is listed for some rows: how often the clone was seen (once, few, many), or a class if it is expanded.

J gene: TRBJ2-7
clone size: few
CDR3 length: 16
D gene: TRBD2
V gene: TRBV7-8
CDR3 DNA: TGTGCCAGCAGCTTTTCCAGGACTAGCGGTGCCTACGAGCAGTACTTC
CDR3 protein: CASSFSRTSGAYEQYF

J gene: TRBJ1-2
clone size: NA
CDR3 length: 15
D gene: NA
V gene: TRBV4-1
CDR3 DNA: TGCGCCAGCAGCCAAGTGCCAGGGAAACACTATGGCTACACCTTC
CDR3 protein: CASSQVPGKHYGYTF

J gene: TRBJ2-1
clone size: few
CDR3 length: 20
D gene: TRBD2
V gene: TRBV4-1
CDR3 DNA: TGCGCCAGCAGAACCTACACCGGGACTAGCGGCCACAGCTCCTACAATGAGCAGTTCTTC
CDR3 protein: CASRTYTGTSGHSSYNEQFF

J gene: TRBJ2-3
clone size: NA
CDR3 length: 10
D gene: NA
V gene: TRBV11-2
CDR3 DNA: TGTGCCAGCAGCCCCGGGAGGCAGTATTTT
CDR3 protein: CASSPGRQYF

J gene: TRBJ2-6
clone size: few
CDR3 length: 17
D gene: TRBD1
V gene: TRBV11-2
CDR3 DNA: TGTGCCAGCAACTATCAGGGGGCAAGCTCTGGGGCCAACGTCCTGACTTTC
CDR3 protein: CASNYQGASSGANVLTF

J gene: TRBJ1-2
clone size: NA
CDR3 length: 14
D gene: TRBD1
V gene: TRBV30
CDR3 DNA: TGTGCCTGGTCAATCACAGGGGGCCTCGATGGCTACACCTTC
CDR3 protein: CAWSITGGLDGYTF

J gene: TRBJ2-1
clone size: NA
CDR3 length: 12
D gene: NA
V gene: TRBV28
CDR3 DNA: TGTGCCAGCAGTACCGCCTTACATGAGCAGTTCTTC
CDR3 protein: CASSTALHEQFF

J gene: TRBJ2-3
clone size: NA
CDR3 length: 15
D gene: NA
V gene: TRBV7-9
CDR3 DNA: TGTGCCAGCAGCTTACTTAAGGGAGGCACAGATACGCAGTATTTT
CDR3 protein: CASSLLKGGTDTQYF

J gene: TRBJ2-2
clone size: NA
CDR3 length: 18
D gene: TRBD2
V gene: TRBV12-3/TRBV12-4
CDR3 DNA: TGTGCCAGCAGTTCCGCCGGATTCCTAGCGGCGAACACCGGGGAGCTGTTTTTT
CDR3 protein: CASSSAGFLAANTGELFF

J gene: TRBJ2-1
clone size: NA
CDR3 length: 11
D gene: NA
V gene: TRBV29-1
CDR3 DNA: TGCAGCGTTCCCGACGAGAATGAGCAGTTCTTC
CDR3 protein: CSVPDENEQFF

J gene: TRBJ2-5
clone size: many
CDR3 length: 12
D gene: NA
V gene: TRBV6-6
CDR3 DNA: TGTGCCAGCAGTGGTAGTTGGGAGACCCAGTACTTC
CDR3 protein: CASSGSWETQYF

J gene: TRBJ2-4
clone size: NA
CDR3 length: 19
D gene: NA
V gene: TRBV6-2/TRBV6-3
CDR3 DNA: TGTGCCAGCAGTTACTCGACAGGGGAGGGGATCCTAGCCAAAAACATTCAGTACTTC
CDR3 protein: CASSYSTGEGILAKNIQYF

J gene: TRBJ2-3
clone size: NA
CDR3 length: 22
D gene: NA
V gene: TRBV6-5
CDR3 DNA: TGTGCCAGCAGTTCCCCCCACTCCTATACGCCGGGATTAGGACAGAACACAGATACGCAGTATTTT
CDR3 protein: CASSSPHSYTPGLGQNTDTQYF

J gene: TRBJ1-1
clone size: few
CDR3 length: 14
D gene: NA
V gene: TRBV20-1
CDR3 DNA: TGCAGTGCTAGAGATCTGGGGGAGAACACTGAAGCTTTCTTT
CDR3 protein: CSARDLGENTEAFF

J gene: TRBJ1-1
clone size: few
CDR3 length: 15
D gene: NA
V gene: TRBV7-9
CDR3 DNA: TGTGCCAGCAGCTTCCGCCAGGGACCGAACACTGAAGCTTTCTTT
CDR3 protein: CASSFRQGPNTEAFF

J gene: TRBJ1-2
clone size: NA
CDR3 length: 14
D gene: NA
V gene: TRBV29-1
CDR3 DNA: TGCAGCGTGAACCCTCCGAGTGTCTTCTATGGCTACACCTTC
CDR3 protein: CSVNPPSVFYGYTF

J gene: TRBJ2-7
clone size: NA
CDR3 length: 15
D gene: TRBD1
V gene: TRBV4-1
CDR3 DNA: TGCGCCAGCAGCCAAGAGACAGGGGAGTGGTACGAGCAGTACTTC
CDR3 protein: CASSQETGEWYEQYF

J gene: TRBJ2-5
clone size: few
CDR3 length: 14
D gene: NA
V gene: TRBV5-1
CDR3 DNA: TGCGCCAGCAGCTTGGTGGTCAATCCGAAGACCCAGTACTTC
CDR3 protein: CASSLVVNPKTQYF

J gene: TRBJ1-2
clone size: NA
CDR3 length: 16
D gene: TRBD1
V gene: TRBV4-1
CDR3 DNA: TGCGCCAGCAGCCAAGAGGAAGGACAGGGTATCAATGGCTACACCTTC
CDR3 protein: CASSQEEGQGINGYTF

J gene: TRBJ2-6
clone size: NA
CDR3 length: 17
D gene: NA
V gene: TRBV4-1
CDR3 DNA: TGCGCCAGCAGCCCCCACCGCAATGATTTGGGGGCCAACGTCCTGACTTTC
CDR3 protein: CASSPHRNDLGANVLTF

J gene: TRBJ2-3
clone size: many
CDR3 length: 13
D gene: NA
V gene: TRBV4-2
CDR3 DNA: TGTGCCAGCAGCCAAGAACGGGGAGATACGCAGTATTTT
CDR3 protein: CASSQERGDTQYF

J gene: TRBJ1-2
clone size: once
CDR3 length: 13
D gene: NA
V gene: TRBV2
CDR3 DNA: TGTGCCAGCAGTGAACGGATGGGGGGCGGCTACACCTTC
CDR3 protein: CASSERMGGGYTF

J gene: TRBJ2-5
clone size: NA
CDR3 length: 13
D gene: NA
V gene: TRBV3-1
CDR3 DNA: TGTGCCAGCAGCCCACAGTCAGCCCAGACCCAGTACTTC
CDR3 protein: CASSPQSAQTQYF

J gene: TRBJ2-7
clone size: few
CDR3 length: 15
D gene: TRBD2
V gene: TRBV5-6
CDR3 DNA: TGTGCCAGCAGCCACCTAGGGACTAGCACCTACGAGCAGTACTTC
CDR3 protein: CASSHLGTSTYEQYF

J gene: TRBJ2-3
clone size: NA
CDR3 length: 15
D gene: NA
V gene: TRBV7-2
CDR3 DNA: TGTGCCAGCAGCTTAATGGCTAGCGGCACAGATACGCAGTATTTT
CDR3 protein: CASSLMASGTDTQYF

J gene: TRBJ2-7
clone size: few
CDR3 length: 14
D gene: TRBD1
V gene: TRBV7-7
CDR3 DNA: TGTGCTAGCAGCGCAGGACAGGGGGGTTACGAGCAGTACTTC
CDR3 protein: CASSAGQGGYEQYF

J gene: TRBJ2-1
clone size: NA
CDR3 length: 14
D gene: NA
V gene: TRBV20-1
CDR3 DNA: TGCAGTGCTAGATCGGCAGGCGGTAGGAATGAGCAGTTCTTC
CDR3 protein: CSARSAGGRNEQFF